Listed below are T cell receptor beta chains from one sample, sequenced in a study of identical twins. TCRdb used MiXCR to reprocess the 5' RACE reads, holding one entry per CDR3 protein. Among approximately 210,000 distinct CDR3 sequences listed, approximately 15% were seen once. This same sample was also part of a study on T cells expressing NK-cell markers.

The sequenced sample consisted of CD8+ T cells sorted from blood. The receptor set was obtained from a woman between 18 and 29 years old in good health. CDR3s include the opening cysteine and the closing phenylalanine or tryptophan. D genes are given only for firm matches. Size is stated for part of the rows, as once, few or many counts, or as a class when the clone is expanded.

>TRBV2|NA|NA|TRBJ2-7
TGTGCCAGCAGTGAAAGCCGGGGCAGCTCCTACGAGCACTACTTC
CASSESRGSSYEHYF
>TRBV4-3|NA|few|TRBJ1-1
TGCGCCAGCAGCCAAGATGGGGGGGTTGGGAAAGCTTTCTTT
CASSQDGGVGKAFF
>TRBV20-1|NA|NA|TRBJ2-5
TGCAGTGCGGTTAGGACGCCTCAAGAGACCCAGTACTTC
CSAVRTPQETQYF
>TRBV4-3|TRBD2|NA|TRBJ2-3
TGCGCCAGCAGCCAAGCGGGGCGGGGGGCAGCGACAGATACGCAGTATTTT
CASSQAGRGAATDTQYF
>TRBV4-3|NA|few|TRBJ2-1
TGCGCCAGCAGCAATTGGGGGTCAGCTGAGCAGTTCTTC
CASSNWGSAEQFF
>TRBV12-3/TRBV12-4|NA|few|TRBJ1-1
TGTGCCAGCACCTCGACAGCTCCTTACACTGAAGCTTTCTTT
CASTSTAPYTEAFF
>TRBV7-9|TRBD2|few|TRBJ2-1
TGTGCCAGCAGCCCCGGCGGGAGCGGCGATGAGCAGTTCTTC
CASSPGGSGDEQFF
>TRBV19|NA|few|TRBJ1-3
TGTGCCAGTACCCCTACCGACAGATTGAGCTACACCATATATTTT
CASTPTDRLSYTIYF
>TRBV7-9|NA|NA|TRBJ2-1
TGTGCCAGCAGCTTAGGGCAGGGAATTAACAATGAGCAGTTCTTC
CASSLGQGINNEQFF
>TRBV7-8|TRBD2|NA|TRBJ2-2
TGTGCCAGCAGCTTCATGCGGGAGATCATCGGGGAGCTGTTTTTT
CASSFMREIIGELFF
>TRBV5-6|NA|NA|TRBJ1-5
TGTGCCAGCAGCCCGGGGGGTCAGCCCCAGCATTTT
CASSPGGQPQHF
>TRBV6-5|TRBD1|few|TRBJ1-1
TGTGCCAGCCGTTCCGGGACAGGGGACCACCTCGAAGCTTTCTTT
CASRSGTGDHLEAFF
>TRBV12-3/TRBV12-4|NA|few|TRBJ1-1
TGTGCCAGCACCCTGCCGAGGGGCCCGGGTACTGAAGCTTTCTTT
CASTLPRGPGTEAFF
>TRBV4-2|TRBD2|few|TRBJ2-1
TGTGCCAGCATGCGGGGGGGAGAAGAGCAGTTCTTC
CASMRGGEEQFF
>TRBV29-1|TRBD1|few|TRBJ2-7
TGCAGCGTCCACCAGGGACAGACCTACGAGCAGTACTTC
CSVHQGQTYEQYF
>TRBV7-6|NA|NA|TRBJ2-2
TGTGCCAGCAGCTTAGCCGGGAACACCGGGGAGCTGTTTTTT
CASSLAGNTGELFF
>TRBV7-3|TRBD2|few|TRBJ2-3
TGTGCCAGCAGCCCGGGACTAGCGAGTTATTCAGATACGCAGTATTTT
CASSPGLASYSDTQYF
>TRBV12-3/TRBV12-4|NA|many|TRBJ1-5
TGTGCCAGCAGTCTAACAGGGAGCTATAGCAATCAGCCCCAGCATTTT
CASSLTGSYSNQPQHF
>TRBV7-9|TRBD1|NA|TRBJ1-1
TGTGCCAGCAGCCGGACAGGGGATACTGAAGCTTTCTTT
CASSRTGDTEAFF
>TRBV11-2|NA|few|TRBJ1-1
TGTGCCAGCAGTTCGGGGAAGAACACTGAAGCTTTCTTT
CASSSGKNTEAFF
>TRBV16|NA|few|TRBJ2-3
TGTGCCACACACGGAGATAACACAGATACGCAGTATTTT
CATHGDNTDTQYF
>TRBV20-1|TRBD2|NA|TRBJ2-7
TGCAGTGCTAGAGCTAGCGGGAGACCCCTCTACGAGCAGTACTTC
CSARASGRPLYEQYF
>TRBV14|NA|few|TRBJ2-4
TGTGCCAGCAGCCAAGATCTGTACATTCAGTACTTC
CASSQDLYIQYF
>TRBV29-1|NA|NA|TRBJ2-1
TGCAGCGTTGCAAGGGTCAATGAGCAGTTCTTC
CSVARVNEQFF
>TRBV12-3/TRBV12-4|NA|NA|TRBJ1-5
TGTGCCAGCAGTTCGGACGGAAACCTACAGCCCCAGCATTTT
CASSSDGNLQPQHF
>TRBV12-3/TRBV12-4|TRBD1|many|TRBJ2-2
TGTGCCAGCAGTCTGGGACAGGGGAACACCGGGGAGCTGTTTTTT
CASSLGQGNTGELFF
>TRBV11-2|NA|few|TRBJ2-3
TGTGCCAGCAGCATTTACACAGATACGCAGTATTTT
CASSIYTDTQYF
>TRBV24-1|TRBD2|few|TRBJ2-3
TGTGCCACCAGTGATCCCGGGACTAGCGGGAGAGCAGATACGCAGTATTTT
CATSDPGTSGRADTQYF
>TRBV4-3|NA|many|TRBJ2-2
TGCGCCAGCAGCCACGGGACGACAGGGGAGCTGTTTTTT
CASSHGTTGELFF